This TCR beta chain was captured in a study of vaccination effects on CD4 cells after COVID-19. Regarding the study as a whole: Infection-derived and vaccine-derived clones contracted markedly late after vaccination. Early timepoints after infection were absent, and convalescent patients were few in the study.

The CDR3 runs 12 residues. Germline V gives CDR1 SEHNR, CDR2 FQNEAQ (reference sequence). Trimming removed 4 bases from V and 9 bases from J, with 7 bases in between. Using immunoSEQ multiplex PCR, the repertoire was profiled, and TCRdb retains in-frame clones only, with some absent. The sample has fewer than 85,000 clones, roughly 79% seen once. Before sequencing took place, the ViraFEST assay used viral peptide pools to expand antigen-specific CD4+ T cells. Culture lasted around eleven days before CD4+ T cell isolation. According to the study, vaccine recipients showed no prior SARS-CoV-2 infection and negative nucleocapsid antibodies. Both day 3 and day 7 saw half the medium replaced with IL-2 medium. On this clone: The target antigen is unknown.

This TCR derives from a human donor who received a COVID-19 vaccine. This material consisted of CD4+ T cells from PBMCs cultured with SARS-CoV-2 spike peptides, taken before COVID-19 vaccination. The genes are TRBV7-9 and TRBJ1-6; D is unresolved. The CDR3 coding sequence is TGTGCCAGCAGCTCTGGGCGTTCACCCCTCCACTTT. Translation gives CASSSGRSPLHF.